This TCR beta chain was recorded in a study of cytomegalovirus exposure and HLA in healthy donors. Study information: Tens of millions of unique TCRs, all from HLA-typed donors, were included in an early release of the data. General study results and limits: Trimming of TCR beta V- and J-genes showed a link, identified in a later analysis, to a missense DCLRE1C variant.

PCR primers comprised 60 Vbeta and 13 Jbeta primers. Method: immunoSEQ multiplex PCR; TCRdb's copy keeps in-frame clones and lacks some. The data hold 100,000 to 150,000 clones, with roughly 82% observed a single time. As for this clone: What it recognizes is unknown.

The CDR3 covers 15 residues. Germline loops: CDR1 SGHTA, CDR2 FQGTGA. The V and J ends lost 4 bases and 0 bases respectively, with 12 bases between them. This TCR derives from a young woman in good health and CMV-seronegative. The sample comprised PBMCs. This sequence joins TRBV7-3 and TRBJ1-1; D is possibly TRBD1 (6 bases). The chain's CDR3 is CASSSTGTMNTEAFF. In nucleotides, the CDR3 is TGTGCCAGCAGCTCAACCGGGACAATGAACACTGAAGCTTTCTTT. The full variable domain, with the rest looked up from reference TRBV7-3 and TRBJ1-1, is GAGVSQTPSNKVTEKGKYVELRCDPISGHTALYWYRQSLGQGPEFLIYFQGTGAADDSGLPNDRFFAVRPEGSVSTLKIQRTERGDSAVYLCASSSTGTMNTEAFFGQGTRLTVV.